This T cell receptor beta chain emerged from a study of identical twins. Overall study findings and caveats: Twin pairs had excess sharing that was weaker in beta out-of-frame sequences. Findings depended on cross-sectional statistics rather than tracking the same donors. Sequences that were out-of-frame, alpha and twin-shared displayed an excess of low generation probability. Insertions were reduced in abundant cord blood beta clonotypes but not in memory repertoires.

V gave up 6 bases and J gave up 6 bases, with 12 bases separating them. This CDR3 contains 13 residues. There are many counts of this clonotype. No antigen is known for it. Each CDR3 protein is one row after TCRdb ran MiXCR on the 5' RACE reads. The top ten hold more than 6.5% of the sample, which has 130,000 to 150,000 distinct CDR3 sequences, under 4.5% seen once. The sample was memory T cells sorted from blood. The sequence was collected from a man in his late teens or twenties in good health. V is TRBV12-3 or TRBV12-4 and J is TRBJ1-5; tentatively, D is TRBD1 (6 bases). The CDR3 loop is CASRQGELQPQHF. DNA for the CDR3: TGTGCCAGCAGACAGGGAGAGCTTCAGCCCCAGCATTTT.